A selection of T cell receptor beta chains follows, all from one sample in a study of cytomegalovirus exposure and HLA in healthy donors. Libraries were prepared by immunoSEQ multiplex PCR; TCRdb keeps only in-frame clonotypes and omits some of them. The table includes about 160,000 clones, under 85% detected once. The sequencing input was PBMCs. The receptors originated from a man aged 50-60 years in good health and CMV-seropositive. Both conserved end residues are part of each CDR3. Each record gives: clone size, D gene, J gene, V gene, CDR3 protein, CDR3 DNA. D genes are given only for firm matches. Clone size is shown for a subset of rows, as once, few, many or a class of expanded clone.

size: -; D: -; J: TRBJ2-3; V: TRBV5-4; CDR3: CASSLVGGSSSTDTQYF; DNA: TGTGCCAGCAGCTTGGTGGGGGGAAGTTCTAGCACAGATACGCAGTATTTT
size: few; D: -; J: TRBJ1-2; V: TRBV4-1; CDR3: CASSPRQEPNYGYTF; DNA: TGCGCCAGCAGCCCCCGACAGGAACCTAACTATGGCTACACCTTC
size: -; D: TRBD1; J: TRBJ1-1; V: TRBV14; CDR3: CASSHTGAGNTEAFF; DNA: TGTGCCAGCAGCCACACAGGGGCCGGCAACACTGAAGCTTTCTTT
size: -; D: TRBD1; J: TRBJ2-5; V: TRBV19; CDR3: CASSTDRGPGTQYF; DNA: TGTGCCAGTAGTACGGACAGGGGGCCGGGGACCCAGTACTTC
size: few; D: -; J: TRBJ2-7; V: TRBV21-1; CDR3: CAISTCCRVYEQYF; DNA: TGTGCCATTAGTACGTGCTGCAGGGTCTACGAGCAGTACTTC
size: few; D: -; J: TRBJ1-6; V: TRBV19; CDR3: CASRDTAGGSPLHF; DNA: TGTGCCAGTAGGGACACCGCCGGGGGTTCACCCCTCCACTTT
size: -; D: TRBD1; J: TRBJ1-4; V: TRBV6-5; CDR3: CASRRTGVNEKLFF; DNA: TGTGCCAGCAGGAGGACAGGAGTTAATGAAAAACTGTTTTTT
size: -; D: TRBD1; J: TRBJ1-1; V: TRBV10-2; CDR3: CASSVGTVEAFF; DNA: TGCGCCAGCAGCGTCGGGACAGTCGAAGCTTTCTTT
size: -; D: -; J: TRBJ2-3; V: TRBV27; CDR3: CASSFRGRNTDTQYF; DNA: TGTGCCAGCAGTTTTAGGGGCCGTAACACAGATACGCAGTATTTT
size: -; D: -; J: TRBJ2-2; V: TRBV7-3; CDR3: CASSLLRGGVNTGELFF; DNA: TGTGCCAGCAGCTTATTACGTGGAGGGGTGAACACCGGGGAGCTGTTTTTT
size: few; D: -; J: TRBJ1-3; V: TRBV7-8; CDR3: CASSAGSGDTIYF; DNA: TGTGCCAGCAGTGCAGGTAGCGGAGACACCATATATTTT
size: -; D: TRBD1; J: TRBJ2-7; V: TRBV7-8; CDR3: CASSFFDRGNYEQYF; DNA: TGTGCCAGCAGCTTTTTCGACAGGGGCAACTACGAGCAGTACTTC
size: -; D: -; J: TRBJ1-5; V: TRBV28; CDR3: CASSLSVRNQPQHF; DNA: TGTGCCAGCAGTTTATCGGTCAGGAATCAGCCCCAGCATTTT
size: -; D: -; J: TRBJ2-3; V: TRBV7-2; CDR3: CASSLIRGQTDTQYF; DNA: TGTGCCAGCAGCTTAATCCGGGGTCAAACAGATACGCAGTATTTT
size: -; D: TRBD1; J: TRBJ2-7; V: TRBV10-1; CDR3: CASSEGGGGQGYEQYF; DNA: TGCGCCAGCAGTGAGGGCGGCGGGGGACAGGGCTACGAGCAGTACTTC
size: -; D: -; J: TRBJ2-1; V: TRBV7-3; CDR3: CASSFIGQPPYNEQFF; DNA: TGTGCCAGCAGCTTTATCGGACAGCCTCCCTACAATGAGCAGTTCTTC
size: -; D: TRBD2; J: TRBJ2-3; V: TRBV5-4; CDR3: CASSVRTSGRAPDTQYF; DNA: TGTGCCAGCAGCGTCCGGACTAGCGGGAGGGCCCCAGATACGCAGTATTTT
size: few; D: -; J: TRBJ1-2; V: TRBV28; CDR3: CASSLTSKERGYTF; DNA: TGTGCCAGCAGTTTAACTTCAAAAGAGCGTGGCTACACCTTC
size: -; D: TRBD2; J: TRBJ2-3; V: TRBV7-2; CDR3: CASSGGSGGAGTQYF; DNA: TGTGCCAGCAGCGGGGGGAGCGGGGGGGCCGGTACGCAGTATTTT
size: -; D: -; J: TRBJ1-2; V: TRBV23-1; CDR3: CASSGPNQQARQDYGYTF; DNA: TGCGCCAGCAGTGGACCTAATCAACAGGCTCGTCAAGACTATGGCTACACCTTC
size: once; D: -; J: TRBJ2-7; V: TRBV4-1; CDR3: CASSQDQGTVYEQYF; DNA: TGCGCCAGCAGCCAAGACCAGGGAACGGTGTACGAGCAGTACTTC
size: -; D: TRBD1; J: TRBJ2-3; V: TRBV5-1; CDR3: CASSLVRTGGAGRSTDTQYF; DNA: TGCGCCAGCAGCTTGGTTAGGACAGGGGGCGCGGGAAGGTCCACAGATACGCAGTATTTT
size: -; D: TRBD1; J: TRBJ2-5; V: TRBV5-6; CDR3: CASSFGYGQGETQYF; DNA: TGTGCCAGCAGCTTCGGATACGGACAGGGGGAGACCCAGTACTTC
size: -; D: TRBD1; J: TRBJ2-1; V: TRBV28; CDR3: CASRQGAGGNEQFF; DNA: TGTGCCAGCAGACAGGGGGCAGGGGGCAATGAGCAGTTCTTC
size: -; D: -; J: TRBJ1-2; V: TRBV5-1; CDR3: CASSLRTGDGYTF; DNA: TGCGCCAGCAGCTTAAGAACCGGGGATGGCTACACCTTC
size: -; D: -; J: TRBJ1-1; V: TRBV5-1; CDR3: CASSLSAGPNTEAFF; DNA: TGCGCCAGCAGCTTGTCTGCAGGGCCGAACACTGAAGCTTTCTTT
size: once; D: -; J: TRBJ2-5; V: TRBV9; CDR3: CASSDGPWEAETQYF; DNA: TGTGCCAGCAGCGATGGCCCTTGGGAGGCAGAGACCCAGTACTTC
size: -; D: -; J: TRBJ1-6; V: TRBV9; CDR3: CASSGPGVSNSPLHF; DNA: TGTGCCAGCAGCGGACCAGGGGTTTCTAATTCACCCCTCCACTTT
size: -; D: -; J: TRBJ1-3; V: TRBV6-1; CDR3: CASSGPATGTGNTIYF; DNA: TGTGCCAGCAGTGGCCCAGCAACAGGGACTGGAAACACCATATATTTT
size: -; D: TRBD1; J: TRBJ1-4; V: TRBV6-6; CDR3: CASSNRGPGHEKLFF; DNA: TGTGCCAGCAGCAACAGGGGGCCCGGGCATGAAAAACTGTTTTTT